This T cell receptor (beta chain) was recovered during a study of T cells in Graves' hyperthyroidism and ophthalmopathy. Study results and caveats: It was a median about 7.1 months before onset that the model predicted ophthalmopathy.

Germline CDR1 is SGHTA and CDR2 is FQGNSA. This CDR3 comprises 15 residues. Concerning this clonotype itself: No antigen is known for it. A much larger clone differs by one base, so this may be a read error.

RNA transcripts provided the source from which TCR beta CDR3 regions were amplified. When the TCR CDR3 underwent first-round RT-PCR, the HTBI primer set was used. In TCRdb, the multiplex PCR reads were re-called with MiXCR into one record per CDR3 protein. The table has some 400,000 distinct CDR3 sequences, 19% seen once. Graves' hyperthyroidism was deemed stable given no ophthalmopathy progression within 18 months. Each 10 ml fresh peripheral blood draw supplied the PBMCs. The sequencing sample was made of blood. The receptor comes from a woman between 18 and 30 years old with Graves' hyperthyroidism. This chain links TRBV7-2 with TRBJ1-1; maybe TRBD1 (6 bases). The CDR3 spells CASSLQGLGNTEALF. The DNA for the CDR3 is TGTGCCAGCAGCCTACAGGGCCTGGGGAACACTGAAGCTTTATTT.